One and the same sample provided the 32 T cell receptor beta chains below, sequenced in a study of blood T cell repertoires in COVID-19. Assay used: immunoSEQ multiplex PCR; TCRdb lists only in-frame clones, some missing. The table has about 210,000 clones, more than 75% seen once; the top ten hold approximately 7.3%. The specimen was PBMCs or T cells enriched from blood (not recorded which). The receptor source for this set is a man between 25 and 39 years old in a cohort exposed to, infected with or recovered from COVID-19 (not recorded which).

The chain links TRBV24-1 to TRBJ2-1; TRBD2 agrees at 7 bases. This CDR3 contains 14 residues. V trimming: 5 bases; J trimming: 4 bases; junction bases outside the gene matches: 4. Germline V gene lookup returns CDR1 KGHDR and CDR2 SFDVKD. The CDR3 sequence is CATSGAGAYNEQFF. CDR3 nucleotides: TGTGCCACCAGTGGGGCGGGAGCTTACAATGAGCAGTTCTTC.

This chain uses TRBV27 with TRBJ2-6, with a possible D match to TRBD1 (6 bases). This CDR3 has 18 residues. CDR1 is MNHEY, CDR2 SMNVEV, per germline (reference sequence). With 5 bases removed from V and 1 base from J, the gap between germline ends came to 18 bases. As DNA, the CDR3 is TGTGCCAGCAGTCACCGTCGACAGGCTCAATCTGGGGCCAACGTCCTGACTTTC. This codes for CASSHRRQAQSGANVLTF.

V is TRBV12-3 or TRBV12-4 and J is TRBJ2-7; TRBD1 is a possible D gene (6 bases). The CDR3 totals 12 residues. Trimming took 4 bases from V and 6 from J, leaving 10 bases between them. The CDR3 nucleotides read TGTGCCAGCAGTTGGGGGCCTGGCGAGCAGTACTTC. This gives the protein CASSWGPGEQYF.

The chain recombines TRBV3-1 (or the pseudogene TRBV3-2) with TRBJ2-5, with 14 bases identical to TRBD2. CDR3 size: 17 residues. CDR1 LGHDT and CDR2 YNNKEL come from the germline V gene (reference sequence). The V segment lost 0 bases and the J segment 5 bases; nucleotides outside the gene matches: 5. The DNA for the CDR3 is TGTGCCAGCAGCCAAGAGACTAGCGGGAGGGCCTGGGAGACCCAGTACTTC. Amino acid sequence: CASSQETSGRAWETQYF.

As regards this clone: Other DNA variants within this sample encode the same CDR3. This chain links TRBV7-2 with TRBJ2-1; 8 bases fit TRBD2. V trimming: 1 base; J trimming: 4 bases; junction bases outside the gene matches: 6. The CDR3 totals 16 residues. Germline-derived CDR1 and CDR2 are SGHTA and FQGNSA. The DNA of the CDR3 is TGTGCCAGCAGCTTAGTTGGCGGGAGGACTTACAATGAGCAGTTCTTC. This gives the protein CASSLVGGRTYNEQFF.

The chain couples TRBV4-1 to TRBJ2-1; the match to TRBD1 covers 12 bases. The trim removed 1 base at V and 7 bases at J, leaving 8 bases unmatched. Germline V gives CDR1 MGHRA, CDR2 YSYEKL. The CDR3 totals 17 residues. CDR3 in DNA: TGCGCCAGCAGCCAAGTGGGACAGGGGGCGGGATCTAATGAGCAGTTCTTC. Its translation: CASSQVGQGAGSNEQFF.

In this sample, this clone turned up once. This chain links TRBV19 with TRBJ1-5, with 7 bases matching TRBD1. Germline loops: CDR1 LNHDA, CDR2 SQIVND (reference sequence). The length of the CDR3 is 14 residues. Germline trimming cut 8 bases from V and 0 bases from J; bases unmatched to any gene: 4. The CDR3 sequence is CASETGYSNQPQHF. The CDR3, as DNA: TGTGCCAGTGAGACAGGGTATAGCAATCAGCCCCAGCATTTT. Full variable domain (missing parts from reference TRBV19 and TRBJ1-5): DGGITQSPKYLFRKEGQNVTLSCEQNLNHDAMYWYRQDPGQGLRLIYYSQIVNDFQKGDIAEGYSVSREKKESFPLTVTSAQKNPTAFYLCASETGYSNQPQHFGDGTRLSIL.

This chain joins TRBV18 and TRBJ1-2; weak D call: TRBD1 (6 bases). V lost 4 bases to trimming and J lost 5 bases, with 14 bases between them. The CDR3 is made up of 14 amino acids. Per germline, CDR1 KGHSH and CDR2 LQKENI. The CDR3 loop is CASSLKTGQYGYTF. The CDR3 DNA is TGTGCCAGCTCACTTAAGACAGGACAGTATGGCTACACCTTC.

The genes are TRBV9 and TRBJ2-2; 7 bases map to TRBD2. Germline V gene lookup returns CDR1 SGDLS and CDR2 YYNGEE. The CDR3 spans 13 residues. V lost 3 bases and J lost 8; bases outside the gene matches: 4. This CDR3 reads CASSAGGVGELFF. As DNA, the CDR3 is TGTGCCAGCAGCGCGGGGGGTGTAGGGGAGCTGTTTTTT.

This rearrangement joins TRBV19 to TRBJ2-5; 8 bases map to TRBD1. V was pared by 3 bases and J by 2 bases, with 5 bases of the junction left unmatched. The CDR3 is made up of 15 amino acids. Germline values: CDR1 LNHDA, CDR2 SQIVND (reference sequence). CDR3 DNA sequence: TGTGCCAGTAGTATTCTGACAGGGGTTCAAGAGACCCAGTACTTC. Translated, it gives CASSILTGVQETQYF.

The chain is built from TRBV7-8 and TRBJ2-7, with TRBD1 identical over 11 bases. The CDR3 sequence is 17 residues long. J lost 4 bases, V lost 0 bases, and 8 bases had no gene match. Germline V gene data show CDR1 as SGHVS and CDR2 as FQNEAQ. CDR3 DNA: TGTGCCAGCAGCTTAGCGTCCCGGGGGACAGGGGGGTACGAGCAGTACTTC. This translates into CASSLASRGTGGYEQYF.

The chain carries TRBV28 and TRBJ2-5, with TRBD1 matching 10 bases. The CDR3 is 17 amino acids. V was clipped by 1 base and J by 3 bases; unmatched bases: 8. CDR1 MDHEN and CDR2 SYDVKM come from the germline V gene. As DNA, the CDR3 is TGTGCCAGCAGTTTATTAACGCAGGGGACAGGGGAAGAGACCCAGTACTTC. It specifies CASSLLTQGTGEETQYF.

This chain joins TRBV9 and TRBJ2-2, with 16 bases fitting TRBD2. Germline CDR1 is SGDLS and CDR2 is YYNGEE. CDR3 size: 17 residues. Trimming cost V 4 bases and J 3 bases; bases outside gene matches: 3. CDR3 DNA sequence: TGTGCCAGCAGCATGGGACTAGCGGGAGGGTACACCGGGGAGCTGTTTTTT. It codes for CASSMGLAGGYTGELFF. Complete variable domain (other parts from reference TRBV9 and TRBJ2-2): DSGVTQTPKHLITATGQRVTLRCSPRSGDLSVYWYQQSLDQGLQFLIQYYNGEERAKGNILERFSAQQFPDLHSELNLSSLELGDSALYFCASSMGLAGGYTGELFFGEGSRLTVL.

CDR3 nucleotides: TGTGCCAGCAGTTTATCACCGGGGGTAGGATCACCCCTCCACTTT. This encodes CASSLSPGVGSPLHF. The chain has TRBV27 and TRBJ1-6; possible D gene TRBD1, 5 bases. The V gene lost 0 bases and the J gene lost 10 bases, with 13 bases spanning the gap. Germline lookup yields CDR1 MNHEY and CDR2 SMNVEV (reference sequence). This CDR3 is built from 15 residues.

The V call is TRBV29-1, the J call TRBJ1-1; D may be TRBD1 (6 bases). V dropped 3 bases and J dropped 5 bases, with 13 bases sitting between them. In germline, CDR1 is SQVTM, CDR2 ANQGSEA. The CDR3 spans 13 residues. Here the CDR3 reads CSVEARGDTEAFF. The CDR3 DNA sequence: TGCAGCGTTGAGGCCAGGGGAGATACTGAAGCTTTCTTT.

The V gene is TRBV29-1, the J gene TRBJ1-5; D is perhaps TRBD1 (6 bases). Per germline, CDR1 SQVTM and CDR2 ANQGSEA. The length of the CDR3 is 11 residues. The CDR3 reads CRVGARKPQHF. DNA for the CDR3: TGCAGGGTGGGGGCCCGTAAGCCCCAGCATTTT. The complete variable domain, with remaining parts taken from reference TRBV29-1 and TRBJ1-5, reads SAVISQKPSRDICQRGTSLTIQCQVDSQVTMMFWYRQQPGQSLTLIATANQGSEATYESGFVIDKFPISRPNLTFSTLTVSNMSPEDSSIYLCRVGARKPQHFGDGTRLSIL.

This clone came up a few times. V usage is TRBV5-6 and J usage is TRBJ1-2, with TRBD1 as a possible D gene (6 bases). The V gene lost 5 bases and the J gene lost 5 bases, with 25 bases spanning the gap. Germline V gene sequence: CDR1 SGHDT, CDR2 YYEEEE. The CDR3 covers 17 residues. The CDR3: CASRRPARGGSLYGYTF. The CDR3 nucleotides read TGTGCCAGCAGAAGACCGGCCAGGGGAGGGTCCCTGTATGGCTACACCTTC.

The genes are TRBV24-1 and TRBJ1-2; D gene unclear. This CDR3 is 14 amino acids long. Germline values: CDR1 KGHDR, CDR2 SFDVKD. Trimming left V 1 base short and J 2 bases short, with 7 bases between. The CDR3 region has the DNA TGTGCCACCAGTGATTTCGGGGTCAACTATGGCTACACCTTC. Its protein is CATSDFGVNYGYTF.

For this clone: Different DNA sequences within this sample yield the same CDR3. J is TRBJ2-2 and V is TRBV11-3; 7 bases are a match to TRBD2. The CDR3 covers 14 residues. Per the germline V gene, CDR1 is SGHNT and CDR2 is YENEEA. The ends lost 1 base at V and 4 bases at J; junction bases unmatched: 0. In DNA form, the CDR3 reads TGTGCCAGCAGCTTAGGGGGGGGCACCGGGGAGCTGTTTTTT. It yields the protein CASSLGGGTGELFF.

The chain employs TRBV24-1 and TRBJ2-7, with D possibly matching TRBD1 (7 bases). The CDR3 spans 15 residues. Trimming took off 4 bases at V and 5 bases at J, with 17 bases between the two ends. The germline CDR1 and CDR2 sequences are KGHDR and SFDVKD. Here the CDR3 DNA reads TGTGCCACCAGTGACCCCTCAGGGGGGCGCAACGAGCAGTACTTC. It encodes CATSDPSGGRNEQYF.

This clone occurred once. The rearrangement links TRBV27 to TRBJ2-7; 7 nucleotides match TRBD1. There are 16 residues in the CDR3. Unmatched junction bases numbered 14, after V lost 6 bases and J lost 3 bases. In germline, CDR1 is MNHEY, CDR2 SMNVEV (reference sequence). CDR3 sequence: CASRGQGVHKVYEQYF. The CDR3, as DNA: TGTGCCAGCAGAGGGCAGGGGGTGCACAAAGTCTACGAGCAGTACTTC.

The chain employs TRBV7-6 and TRBJ2-5; 7 bases agree with TRBD2. Germline trimming cut 3 bases from V and 7 bases from J; bases unmatched to any gene: 17. Germline V gene sequence: CDR1 SGHVS, CDR2 FNYEAQ. The length of the CDR3 is 17 residues. The DNA of the CDR3 is TGTGCCAGCAGCTTCATCCTCTCAACTAGCGATCTGGGGACCCAGTACTTC. Amino acid sequence: CASSFILSTSDLGTQYF.

The CDR3 nucleotides read TGTGCCAGCAAGTGGGGAGGGGCTAGCAATCAGCCCCAGCATTTT. The encoded protein is CASKWGGASNQPQHF. The gene calls are TRBV27 and TRBJ1-5; possibly TRBD1 for D (5 bases). V lost 7 bases and J lost 0, with 13 bases in between. Germline V gene data show CDR1 as MNHEY and CDR2 as SMNVEV (reference sequence). CDR3 length: 15 residues.

J is TRBJ2-1 and V is TRBV6-2 or TRBV6-3; 9 nucleotides match TRBD2. CDR1 is MNHEY, CDR2 SVGEGT, per germline. V shed 5 bases, J shed 2 bases, and the junction held 4 bases outside the gene matches. The CDR3 extends over 15 amino acids. Here the CDR3 reads CASSKREATYNEQFF. Here the CDR3 DNA reads TGTGCCAGCAGTAAGCGGGAGGCAACCTACAATGAGCAGTTCTTC.

The chain recombines TRBV3-1 (or the pseudogene TRBV3-2) with TRBJ2-1; 12 bases map to TRBD2. J lost 7 bases, V lost 4 bases, and 14 bases had no gene match. This CDR3 comprises 18 residues. In germline, CDR1 is LGHDT, CDR2 YNNKEL (reference sequence). CDR3 DNA: TGTGCCAGCAGCCGGAGGACTAGCGGGATCCTAGGAGGAAATGAGCAGTTCTTC. Translating gives CASSRRTSGILGGNEQFF.

V and J are TRBV28 and TRBJ2-7; tentative D call: TRBD1 (6 bases). Trimming took off 5 bases at V and 2 bases at J, with 16 bases between the two ends. The CDR3 covers 15 residues. The germline gives CDR1 MDHEN, CDR2 SYDVKM. The CDR3 loop is CASSGRGTTTYEQYF. For the CDR3, the DNA is TGTGCCAGCAGTGGGCGTGGGACAACGACCTACGAGCAGTACTTC.

The chain has TRBV19 and TRBJ2-5; D gene ambiguous. Germline V CDR1 and CDR2: LNHDA, SQIVND (reference sequence). This CDR3 is built from 15 residues. Trimming left V 0 bases short and J 1 base short, with 9 bases between. Written as DNA, the CDR3 is TGTGCCAGTAGTATAGAGGGCCGCTTCCAAGAGACCCAGTACTTC. Translated, it gives CASSIEGRFQETQYF.

This clone was recorded once. This chain connects TRBV27 to TRBJ1-5, with D possibly being TRBD1 (5 bases). The CDR3 consists of 14 residues. Germline assignment: CDR1 MNHEY and CDR2 SMNVEV (reference sequence). Trimming shortened V by 2 bases and J by 3 bases, and 8 bases separated the two germline ends. The CDR3 DNA sequence: TGTGCCAGCAGTTTACGGGGGATCAATCAGCCCCAGCATTTT. Translating gives CASSLRGINQPQHF.

The chain has TRBV6-5 and TRBJ2-7; D might be TRBD2 (6 bases). CDR1 is MNHEY, CDR2 SVGAGI, per germline. The CDR3 has 15 residues. V shed 0 bases and J shed 4 bases, with 13 bases lying between them. The CDR3, as DNA: TGTGCCAGCAGTTACTCCGGGGTCGCGGGATACGAGCAGTACTTC. This encodes CASSYSGVAGYEQYF.

DNA for the CDR3: TGTGCCACCAGTGATTTCGGCGGGAGTGGCAATGAGCAGTTCTTC. It encodes CATSDFGGSGNEQFF. The chain combines TRBV24-1 with TRBJ2-1, with 7 bases matching TRBD2. Germline trimming cut 1 base from V and 6 bases from J; bases unmatched to any gene: 5. This CDR3 spans 15 amino acids. The germline gives CDR1 KGHDR, CDR2 SFDVKD.

The chain combines TRBV10-2 with TRBJ2-7, with 9 bases lining up with TRBD1. V lost 7 bases and J lost 2; bases outside the gene matches: 9. The CDR3 loop spans 15 amino acids. The V gene's germline CDR1 is WSHSY and CDR2 SAAADI. The CDR3 DNA reads TGCGCCAGCACTATAAAAGGGACAGGGACCTACGAGCAGTACTTC. Protein sequence: CASTIKGTGTYEQYF.

The rearrangement uses TRBV7-9 and TRBJ2-3; D is unclear. The CDR3 has 16 amino acids. The germline V and J ends were trimmed by 1 base and 1 base, with 12 bases remaining between them. Germline V gene data show CDR1 as SEHNR and CDR2 as FQNEAQ (reference sequence). The CDR3 protein is CASSLGPTYRTDTQYF. The CDR3 nucleotides are TGTGCCAGCAGCTTAGGTCCAACCTACCGCACAGATACGCAGTATTTT.